The 29 T cell receptor beta chains below come from one sample, sequenced in a study of shared T cell receptors in the human thymus. TCRdb's table, derived via immunoSEQ multiplex PCR, lists solely in-frame clones and lacks some. The table lists 600,000 to 900,000 clones, 80% to 90% of them singletons, with around 0.01% in the top ten. This sample was also put to use in a study of human thymus T cells.

The specimen was thymocytes. The receptors were sampled from a girl under three years old with a congenital heart defect.

This clone was picked up one time. V gene TRBV19 combines with J gene TRBJ2-7; TRBD1 matches 10 bases. Germline V CDR1 and CDR2: LNHDA, SQIVND (reference sequence). There are 18 residues in the CDR3. V shed 1 base, J shed 1 base, and the junction held 10 bases outside the gene matches. The CDR3 sequence: CASSIGEGQGTSSYEQYF. The CDR3 DNA follows: TGTGCCAGTAGTATAGGGGAGGGACAGGGGACCTCTTCCTACGAGCAGTACTTC.

This rearrangement joins TRBV14 to TRBJ2-5; 8 nucleotides match TRBD1. The junction had 4 bases not matched to a gene; V was cut back by 0 bases and J by 4 bases. The CDR3 consists of 15 residues. Germline CDR1 is SGHDN and CDR2 is FVKESK. The CDR3, as DNA: TGTGCCAGCAGCCAAGATCAGGGGGCGAGAGAGACCCAGTACTTC. Its protein product is CASSQDQGARETQYF.

The V call is TRBV9, the J call TRBJ1-2; possibly TRBD1 for D (6 bases). Per germline, CDR1 SGDLS and CDR2 YYNGEE. Trimming took off 4 bases at V and 7 bases at J, with 14 bases between the two ends. The CDR3 is 13 residues long. The chain's CDR3 is CASSSRGLRGYTF. In nucleotides, the CDR3 is TGTGCCAGCAGCTCTAGGGGGTTGCGTGGCTACACCTTC.

V usage is TRBV7-2 and J usage is TRBJ2-3, with 10 bases identical to TRBD2. Trimming cost V 5 bases and J 1 base; bases outside gene matches: 9. CDR1 is SGHTA, CDR2 FQGNSA, per germline. The CDR3 length is 17 residues. In DNA form, the CDR3 reads TGTGCCAGCAGCCCTCTAGCGGGGGAGCCCCGCACAGATACGCAGTATTTT. Its protein is CASSPLAGEPRTDTQYF.

The chain links TRBV15 to TRBJ1-1; 9 nucleotides align to TRBD1. The CDR3 runs 18 residues. Germline V lookup: CDR1 LNHNV, CDR2 YYDKDF (reference sequence). V lost 0 bases to trimming and J lost 3 bases; unmatched junction nucleotides: 11. The CDR3 DNA is TGTGCCACCAGCAGAGATAGTCACGGACAGGGGACCGACACTGAAGCTTTCTTT. Translated, it gives CATSRDSHGQGTDTEAFF. The full variable domain, rest sourced from reference TRBV15 and TRBJ1-1, is DAMVIQNPRYQVTQFGKPVTLSCSQTLNHNVMYWYQQKSSQAPKLLFHYYDKDFNNEADTPDNFQSRRPNTSFCFLDIRSPGLGDTAMYLCATSRDSHGQGTDTEAFFGQGTRLTVV.

The chain couples TRBV28 to TRBJ1-1; weak D call: TRBD1 (6 bases). CDR1 and CDR2 from the germline V gene are MDHEN and SYDVKM. V lost 3 bases and J lost 4, with 9 bases in between. The CDR3 contains 13 residues. CDR3: CASSFRTATEAFF. The CDR3 nucleotides are TGTGCCAGCAGTTTTAGGACAGCCACTGAAGCTTTCTTT.

This chain uses TRBV19 with TRBJ1-6, with D possibly matching TRBD1 (6 bases). V was cut by 6 bases and J by 4 bases, with 22 bases left in between. Germline loops: CDR1 LNHDA, CDR2 SQIVND (reference sequence). The length of the CDR3 is 18 residues. The CDR3 DNA follows: TGTGCCAGTAGCATTTCGGGGGGCGGAGGCCTATATAATTCACCCCTCCACTTT. Its translation: CASSISGGGGLYNSPLHF.

This chain uses TRBV5-6 with TRBJ2-3, with D perhaps TRBD2 (6 bases). The V gene lost 4 bases and the J gene lost 2 bases, with 17 bases spanning the gap. This CDR3 is 16 amino acids long. The germline V gene has CDR1 SGHDT and CDR2 YYEEEE. CDR3 nucleotides: TGTGCCAGCAGCCCGCCGACTAGTCCTTACACAGATACGCAGTATTTT. This sequence encodes CASSPPTSPYTDTQYF.

This chain connects TRBV19 to TRBJ1-5, with TRBD1 matching over 7 bases. CDR3 length equals 15 residues. The germline V gene has CDR1 LNHDA and CDR2 SQIVND (reference sequence). V gave up 9 bases and J gave up 4 bases; unmatched junction bases: 12. The CDR3 DNA follows: TGTGCCAGCACCGGTACAGGGGTTTGGAATCAGCCCCAGCATTTT. Protein product: CASTGTGVWNQPQHF.

The table lists this clone with a few counts. The chain recombines TRBV11-2 with TRBJ2-3; possible D gene TRBD2, 5 bases. From germline, CDR1 is SGHAT and CDR2 FQNNGV. V gave up 6 bases and J gave up 4 bases, with 17 bases separating them. This CDR3 has 15 residues. The CDR3 nucleotides read TGTGCCAGCAGAACCAGGCTAGCTTCCCCAGATACGCAGTATTTT. Translating it yields CASRTRLASPDTQYF.

The rearrangement joins TRBV28 to TRBJ2-7; a possible D gene is TRBD2 (5 bases). Looked up from germline, CDR1 is MDHEN and CDR2 is SYDVKM. V dropped 7 bases and J dropped 2 bases, with 15 bases sitting between them. The CDR3 has 14 residues. CDR3 nucleotides: TGTGCCAGCACCGGTCCCGGGGAACCCTACGAGCAGTACTTC. This translates into CASTGPGEPYEQYF.

The rearrangement uses TRBV6-1 and TRBJ1-1; TRBD1 is a possible D gene (6 bases). Germline V gene sequence: CDR1 MNHNS, CDR2 SASEGT. This CDR3 region has 11 residues. V shed 5 bases and J shed 11 bases, with 12 bases lying between them. The DNA of the CDR3 is TGTGCCAGCAGTCAACAGGGAAGCGCTTTCTTT. Amino acids: CASSQQGSAFF.

V gene TRBV19 combines with J gene TRBJ1-5; TRBD1 aligns across 7 bases. CDR1 is LNHDA and CDR2 is SQIVND in the germline V gene (reference sequence). The V gene end was trimmed by 1 base and the J gene end by 7 bases; junction bases not matched to a gene: 4. The CDR3 is 14 residues long. Written as DNA, the CDR3 is TGTGCCAGTAGTATAGGGGACAGACTACAGCCCCAGCATTTT. This sequence encodes CASSIGDRLQPQHF.

This sequence joins TRBV4-3 and TRBJ1-3, with 7 bases that match TRBD1. Per germline, CDR1 LGHNA and CDR2 YSLEER. The CDR3 runs 17 residues. V dropped 3 bases and J dropped 1; count of bases not matched to a gene: 9. The CDR3 region has the DNA TGCGCCAGCAGCCATGAACTGGTACAGGGGTCTGGAAACACCATATATTTT. Amino acids: CASSHELVQGSGNTIYF.

This rearrangement joins TRBV12-5 to TRBJ1-2; the match to TRBD1 covers 10 bases. V gave up 4 bases and J gave up 3 bases; unmatched junction bases: 8. The germline CDR1 and CDR2 sequences are LGHNT and FRNRAP. The CDR3 runs to 16 residues. As DNA, the CDR3 is TGTGCTAGTGGTTCACGGGACAGGGGAAGGGACTATGGCTACACCTTC. Protein sequence: CASGSRDRGRDYGYTF.

The chain is built from TRBV6-1 and TRBJ2-7; 16 bases are shared with TRBD2. The CDR3 extends over 19 amino acids. Germline V gene lookup returns CDR1 MNHNS and CDR2 SASEGT. V lost 1 base and J lost 2; bases outside the gene matches: 8. The CDR3, as DNA: TGTGCCAGCAGTGAAGGGGTACCGGGACTAGCGGGGGGGCCCTACGAGCAGTACTTC. This encodes CASSEGVPGLAGGPYEQYF.

V usage is TRBV5-1 and J usage is TRBJ1-3; unclear D gene. Germline V gives CDR1 SGHRS, CDR2 YFSETQ. Trimming stripped 0 bases from V and 0 bases from J, with 7 bases between. This CDR3 spans 15 amino acids. The CDR3, as DNA: TGCGCCAGCAGCTTGGCACAGCCCTCTGGAAACACCATATATTTT. Protein: CASSLAQPSGNTIYF.

This chain links TRBV5-1 with TRBJ1-6; no reliable D call. The V and J ends lost 7 bases and 9 bases respectively, with 29 bases between them. The CDR3 contains 18 residues. The germline V gene encodes CDR1 SGHRS and CDR2 YFSETQ. CDR3 DNA sequence: TGCGCCAGCCGACGGCAGCCTTCCAGGTTCTTTTGTGGTTCACCCCTCCACTTT. It encodes CASRRQPSRFFCGSPLHF.

V is TRBV5-8 and J is TRBJ2-1; D may be TRBD2 (5 bases). The CDR3 extends over 12 amino acids. V was trimmed by 3 bases and J by 14 bases, leaving 15 bases between them. The germline gives CDR1 SGHTS, CDR2 YDEGEE. CDR3 DNA sequence: TGTGCCAGCAGCTGGCGGCTTGGACTGGAGTTCTTC. Translation gives CASSWRLGLEFF. Variable domain in full (rest from reference TRBV5-8 and TRBJ2-1): EAGVTQSPTHLIKTRGQQATLRCSPISGHTSVYWYQQALGLGLQFLLWYDEGEERNRGNFPPRFSGRQFPNYSSELNVNALELEDSALYLCASSWRLGLEFFGPGTRLTVL.

The chain employs TRBV5-1 and TRBJ1-2; possible D gene TRBD1, 5 bases. With 6 bases removed from V and 2 bases from J, the gap between germline ends came to 17 bases. Germline values: CDR1 SGHRS, CDR2 YFSETQ. The CDR3 contains 15 residues. Here the CDR3 DNA reads TGCGCCAGCACTGCGGACGTAGGGGTGAACTATGGCTACACCTTC. Amino acid sequence: CASTADVGVNYGYTF.

In DNA, the CDR3 is TGTGCCAGCAGCGTAGCAGGTCTAGCGGGGAACGAGCAGTACTTC. Translating gives CASSVAGLAGNEQYF. V is TRBV9 and J is TRBJ2-7; 9 nucleotides line up with TRBD2. This CDR3 has 15 residues. V was pared by 0 bases and J by 5 bases, with 6 bases of the junction left unmatched. Looked up from germline, CDR1 is SGDLS and CDR2 is YYNGEE.

The genes are TRBV28 and TRBJ2-3, with 11 bases lining up with TRBD2. V trimming: 1 base; J trimming: 2 bases; junction bases outside the gene matches: 14. CDR3 length: 20 amino acids. Germline CDR1 and CDR2: MDHEN and SYDVKM. The CDR3 nucleotides read TGTGCCAGCAGTTTATTCCCGTTAGCGGGGGGGGCGGGAAACACAGATACGCAGTATTTT. This codes for CASSLFPLAGGAGNTDTQYF.

The chain combines TRBV6-6 with TRBJ1-5; D uncertain. Between the trimmed V and J ends, which lost 6 bases and 3 bases, there was a span of 18 bases. CDR3 length equals 16 residues. Germline CDR1 is MNHNY and CDR2 is SVGAGI (reference sequence). The CDR3 sequence: CASRIRGSAYNQPQHF. Here the CDR3 DNA reads TGTGCCAGCAGAATACGGGGATCTGCCTACAATCAGCCCCAGCATTTT.

The V gene is TRBV4-3, the J gene TRBJ2-1; maybe TRBD2 (6 bases). CDR3 length: 14 residues. The ends were cut back, 3 bases at V and 8 bases at J, with 14 bases in the middle. The germline gives CDR1 LGHNA, CDR2 YSLEER. CDR3 sequence: CASSHARELYEQFF. The DNA for the CDR3 is TGCGCCAGCAGCCACGCTCGGGAGTTGTATGAGCAGTTCTTC.

The chain is built from TRBV7-2 and TRBJ2-3; 11 positions match TRBD2. Germline V lookup: CDR1 SGHTA, CDR2 FQGNSA. CDR3 length equals 16 residues. V lost 0 bases and J lost 1; bases outside the gene matches: 0. CDR3: CASSLATSGGTDTQYF. The CDR3, as DNA: TGTGCCAGCAGCTTAGCGACTAGCGGGGGCACAGATACGCAGTATTTT. Complete variable domain (other parts from reference TRBV7-2 and TRBJ2-3): GAGVSQSPSNKVTEKGKDVELRCDPISGHTALYWYRQSLGQGLEFLIYFQGNSAPDKSGLPSDRFSAERTGGSVSTLTIQRTQQEDSAVYLCASSLATSGGTDTQYFGPGTRLTVL.

V usage is TRBV2 and J usage is TRBJ1-2; the D gene is possibly TRBD1 (5 bases). The CDR3 extends over 15 amino acids. V was trimmed by 3 bases and J by 8 bases, leaving 19 bases between them. CDR1 SNHLY and CDR2 FYNNEI come from the germline V gene. CDR3 protein: CASSDRHPGVRGYTF. CDR3 DNA: TGTGCCAGCAGTGATAGGCACCCGGGGGTGCGAGGCTACACCTTC.

The chain carries TRBV25-1 and TRBJ1-5; D gene uncertain. This CDR3 has 16 residues. Trimming shortened V by 2 bases and J by 3 bases, and 14 bases separated the two germline ends. CDR1 is MGHDK and CDR2 is SYGVNS in the germline V gene. The CDR3 nucleotides read TGTGCCAGCAGTGAAGGCCGGCGTGGAGACAATCAGCCCCAGCATTTT. Its translation: CASSEGRRGDNQPQHF. Full variable domain (remainder filled in from reference TRBV25-1 and TRBJ1-5): EADIYQTPRYLVIGTGKKITLECSQTMGHDKMYWYQQDPGMELHLIHYSYGVNSTEKGDLSSESTVSRIRTEHFPLTLESARPSHTSQYLCASSEGRRGDNQPQHFGDGTRLSIL.

V and J are TRBV7-2 and TRBJ2-5; 7 positions agree with TRBD1. The ends lost 3 bases at V and 4 bases at J; junction bases unmatched: 8. Germline V gives CDR1 SGHTA, CDR2 FQGNSA. CDR3 length: 15 amino acids. CDR3 region: CASSFVQGWSETQYF. Here the CDR3 DNA reads TGTGCCAGCAGCTTTGTACAGGGGTGGTCAGAGACCCAGTACTTC.

The chain joins TRBV4-3 to TRBJ1-1, with D unclear. Per the germline V gene, CDR1 is LGHNA and CDR2 is YSLEER. Trimming removed 4 bases at V and 4 bases at J, with 13 bases between. The CDR3 runs 14 residues. This chain's CDR3 is CASSPKLFCTEAFF. In DNA, the CDR3 is TGCGCCAGCAGCCCGAAGCTTTTTTGCACTGAAGCTTTCTTT.